Listed below are T cell receptor beta chains from one sample, sequenced in a study of OX40 agonist ivuxolimab in advanced cancers. The assay was immunoSEQ multiplex PCR, and TCRdb's table has in-frame clones only and misses some. In the table there are under 30,000 clones, over 90% of which are singletons. The sample in question was CD4+ or CD8+ T cells sorted from blood, obtained in a trial of the OX40 agonist ivuxolimab. Receptors originate from an adult with an advanced solid tumor such as melanoma, head and neck, liver or kidney cancer. Each CDR3 is given with its conserved first and last residue.

TRBJ2-1,TRBV6-1,CASSDVGQGVHNEQFF
TRBJ2-3,TRBV10-2,CASTPGPSTDTQYF
TRBJ1-2,TRBV6-5,CASKDNYGYTF
TRBJ1-1,TRBV5-3,CASSSRGGDTEAFF
TRBJ2-7,TRBV27,CASKHRGTYEQYF
TRBJ1-3,TRBV6-5,CASSYSTRSGNTIYF
TRBJ1-1,TRBV4-3,CASSPYLNTEAFF
TRBJ2-2,TRBV27,CASSFMGLGGTGELFF
TRBJ2-2,TRBV18,CASSPPASGNTGELFF
TRBJ2-3,TRBV1,CTSTPDRGRVDTQYF
TRBJ2-2,TRBV14,CASSHRGAGELFF
TRBJ2-7,TRBV27,CASSTPRSFPYEQYF
TRBJ2-1,TRBV21-1,CASSKREFSYNEQFF
TRBJ1-1,TRBV5-4,CASSPNGQPNTEAFF
TRBJ2-1,TRBV4-3,CASSQVTGGDEQFF
TRBJ1-1,TRBV7-9,CASTPAGGTEAFF
TRBJ2-7,TRBV27,CASSFQGAGEQYF
TRBJ1-2,TRBV2,CASRGGPYGYTF
TRBJ2-7,TRBV4-1,CASSQVDTYYEQYF
TRBJ1-5,TRBV7-2,CASSQGGPQPQHF